This T cell receptor (beta chain) was captured in a study of blood T cell repertoires in COVID-19. Overall study context: T cells, B-cell-depleted T cells, or PBMCs supplied cDNA or gDNA.

The V end was cut by 5 bases, the J end by 2 bases, with 11 bases between. Germline V gives CDR1 SQVTM, CDR2 ANQGSEA. This CDR3 spans 13 amino acids. Methods used by the authors: The authors estimated nucleated cell counts from reference gene primer amplification. Profiled with immunoSEQ multiplex PCR; TCRdb holds only in-frame clones, not every one. V and J calls and clone size are those listed in that table; D and trimming were worked out from the DNA. The table lists roughly 150,000 clones, around 89% of them singletons. The sequence was obtained from a woman between 40 and 55 years old with acute or convalescent COVID-19. The sample taken for sequencing was peripheral blood. This rearrangement joins TRBV29-1 to TRBJ2-3, with D possibly being TRBD1 (6 bases). This chain's CDR3 is CSVQGLNTDTQYF. In DNA form, the CDR3 reads TGCAGCGTTCAGGGGTTAAACACAGATACGCAGTATTTT.